This paragraph reports one T cell receptor beta chain. Its cognate antigen is unknown. PCR used 60 Vbeta primers and 13 Jbeta primers. TCRdb's table, derived via immunoSEQ multiplex PCR, lists solely in-frame clones and lacks some. The sample has 55,000 to 65,000 clones, roughly three quarters seen once. The sample comes from a study of cytomegalovirus exposure and HLA in healthy donors. Study-level results: Many donors shared some public TCRs, even though most TCR sequences were rare. It was taken for granted in presence/absence analyses that sequencing depth across donors was roughly uniform. TCR beta V- and J-gene trimming, according to a later analysis, was linked to a missense DCLRE1C variant. Several of the most significant clusters appeared linked to common viral pathogens, based on a later analysis.

The CDR3 is 14 amino acids. The germline V gene has CDR1 SGHAT and CDR2 FQNNGV. The germline V and J ends were trimmed by 2 bases and 5 bases, with 12 bases remaining between them. The J gene is TRBJ1-1, the V gene TRBV11-2, with a possible D match to TRBD1 (5 bases). The sequenced sample consisted of PBMCs. The sequence was obtained from a woman aged 30 to 39 in good health and CMV-seronegative. The CDR3, as DNA: TGTGCCAGCAGCTTAAATGGGGGGGGGACTGAAGCTTTCTTT. Translation gives CASSLNGGGTEAFF.